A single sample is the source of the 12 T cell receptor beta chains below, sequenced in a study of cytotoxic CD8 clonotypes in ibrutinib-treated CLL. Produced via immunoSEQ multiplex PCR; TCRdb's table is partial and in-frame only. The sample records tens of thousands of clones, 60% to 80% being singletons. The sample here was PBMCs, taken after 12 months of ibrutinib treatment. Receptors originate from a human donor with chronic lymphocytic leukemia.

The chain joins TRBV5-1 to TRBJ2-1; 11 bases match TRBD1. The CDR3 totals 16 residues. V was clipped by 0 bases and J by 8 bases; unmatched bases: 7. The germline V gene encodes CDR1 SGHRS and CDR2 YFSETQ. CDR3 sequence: CASSLALGTGGHEQFF. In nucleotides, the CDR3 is TGCGCCAGCAGCTTGGCCTTAGGGACAGGGGGACATGAGCAGTTCTTC. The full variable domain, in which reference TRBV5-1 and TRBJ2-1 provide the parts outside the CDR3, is KAGVTQTPRYLIKTRGQQVTLSCSPISGHRSVSWYQQTPGQGLQFLFEYFSETQRNKGNFPGRFSGRQFSNSRSEMNVSTLELGDSALYLCASSLALGTGGHEQFFGPGTRLTVL.

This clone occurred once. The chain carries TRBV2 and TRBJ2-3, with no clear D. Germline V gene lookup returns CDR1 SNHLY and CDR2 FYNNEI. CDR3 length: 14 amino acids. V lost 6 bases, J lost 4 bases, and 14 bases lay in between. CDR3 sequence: CASSGQVRADTQYF. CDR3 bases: TGTGCCAGCAGCGGCCAGGTTAGGGCAGATACGCAGTATTTT.

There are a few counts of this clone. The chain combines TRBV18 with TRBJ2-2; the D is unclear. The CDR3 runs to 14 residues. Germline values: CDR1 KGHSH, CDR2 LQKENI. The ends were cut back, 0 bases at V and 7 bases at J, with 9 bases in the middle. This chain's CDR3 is CASSPPSPGGELFF. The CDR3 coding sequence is TGTGCCAGCTCACCACCGTCCCCGGGCGGGGAGCTGTTTTTT.

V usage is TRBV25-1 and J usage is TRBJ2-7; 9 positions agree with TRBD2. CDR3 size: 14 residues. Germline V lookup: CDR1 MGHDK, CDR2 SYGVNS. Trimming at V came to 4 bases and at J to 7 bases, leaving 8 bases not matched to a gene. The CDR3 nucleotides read TGTGCCAGCAGTGGGGAGGGACTAGCCGGGGAGCAGTACTTC. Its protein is CASSGEGLAGEQYF.

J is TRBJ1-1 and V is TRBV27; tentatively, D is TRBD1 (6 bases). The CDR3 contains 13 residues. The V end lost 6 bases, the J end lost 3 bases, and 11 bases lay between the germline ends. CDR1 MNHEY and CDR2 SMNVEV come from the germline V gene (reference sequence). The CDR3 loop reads CASSPGAYTEAFF. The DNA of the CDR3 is TGTGCCAGCAGCCCGGGGGCGTACACTGAAGCTTTCTTT.

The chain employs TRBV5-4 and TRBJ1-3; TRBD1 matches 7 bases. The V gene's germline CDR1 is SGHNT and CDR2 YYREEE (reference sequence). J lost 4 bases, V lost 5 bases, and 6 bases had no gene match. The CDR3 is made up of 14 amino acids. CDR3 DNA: TGTGCCAGCAGGACGGGGACAGTCGGAAACACCATATATTTT. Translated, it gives CASRTGTVGNTIYF.

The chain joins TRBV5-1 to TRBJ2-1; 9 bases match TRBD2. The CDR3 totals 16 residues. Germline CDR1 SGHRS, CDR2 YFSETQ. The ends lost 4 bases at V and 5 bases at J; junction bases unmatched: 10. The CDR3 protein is CASSRGPSGTNNEQFF. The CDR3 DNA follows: TGCGCCAGCAGCCGGGGGCCTAGCGGGACAAACAATGAGCAGTTCTTC.

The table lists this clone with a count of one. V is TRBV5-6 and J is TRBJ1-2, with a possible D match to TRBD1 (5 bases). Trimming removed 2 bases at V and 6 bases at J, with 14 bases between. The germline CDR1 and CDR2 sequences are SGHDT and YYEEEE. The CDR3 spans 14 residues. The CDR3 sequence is CASSFIDGGHGYTF. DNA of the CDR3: TGTGCCAGCAGCTTCATCGACGGGGGACATGGCTACACCTTC.

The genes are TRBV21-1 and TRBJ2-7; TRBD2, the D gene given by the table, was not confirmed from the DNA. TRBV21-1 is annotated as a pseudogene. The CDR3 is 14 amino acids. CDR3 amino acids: CASSKAMTRCEQYF. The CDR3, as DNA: TGTGCCAGCAGCAAAGCGATGACTAGATGCGAGCAGTACTTC.

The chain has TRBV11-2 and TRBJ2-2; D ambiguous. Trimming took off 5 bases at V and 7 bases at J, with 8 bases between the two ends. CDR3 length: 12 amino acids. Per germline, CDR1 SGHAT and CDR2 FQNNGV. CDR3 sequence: CASSERIGELFF. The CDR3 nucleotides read TGTGCCAGCAGCGAAAGGATCGGGGAGCTGTTTTTT.

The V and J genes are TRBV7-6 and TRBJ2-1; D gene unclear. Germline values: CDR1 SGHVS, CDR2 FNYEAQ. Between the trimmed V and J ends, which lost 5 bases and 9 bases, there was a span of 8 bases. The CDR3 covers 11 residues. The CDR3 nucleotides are TGTGCCAGCAGCCGGGTTGGTGAGCAGTTCTTC. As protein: CASSRVGEQFF.

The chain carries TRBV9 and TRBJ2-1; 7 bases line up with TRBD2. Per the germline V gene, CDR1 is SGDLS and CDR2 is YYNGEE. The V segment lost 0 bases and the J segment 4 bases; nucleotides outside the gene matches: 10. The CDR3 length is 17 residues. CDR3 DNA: TGTGCCAGCAGCGTAGACGGCGGCGGGAGCTTTTACAATGAGCAGTTCTTC. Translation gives CASSVDGGGSFYNEQFF.